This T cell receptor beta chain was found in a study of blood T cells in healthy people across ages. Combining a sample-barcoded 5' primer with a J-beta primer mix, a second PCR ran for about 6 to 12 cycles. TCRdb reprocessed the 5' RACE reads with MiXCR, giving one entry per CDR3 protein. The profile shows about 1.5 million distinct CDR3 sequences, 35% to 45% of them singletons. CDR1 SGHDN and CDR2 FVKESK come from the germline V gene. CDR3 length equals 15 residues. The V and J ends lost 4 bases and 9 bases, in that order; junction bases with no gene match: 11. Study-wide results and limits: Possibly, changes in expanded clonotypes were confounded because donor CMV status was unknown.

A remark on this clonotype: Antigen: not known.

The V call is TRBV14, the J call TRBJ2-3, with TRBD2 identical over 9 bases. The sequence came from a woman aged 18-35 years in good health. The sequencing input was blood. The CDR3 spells CASSLGRLAEATQYF. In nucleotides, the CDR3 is TGTGCCAGCAGCCTCGGGCGACTAGCGGAGGCGACGCAGTATTTT.